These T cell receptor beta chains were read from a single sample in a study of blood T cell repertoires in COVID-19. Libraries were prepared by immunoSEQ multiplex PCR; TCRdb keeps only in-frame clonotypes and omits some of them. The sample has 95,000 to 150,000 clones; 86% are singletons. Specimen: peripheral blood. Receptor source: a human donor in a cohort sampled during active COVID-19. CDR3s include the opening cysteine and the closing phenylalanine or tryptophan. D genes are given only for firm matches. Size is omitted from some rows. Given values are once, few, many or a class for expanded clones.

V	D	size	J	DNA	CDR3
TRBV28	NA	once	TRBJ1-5	TGTGCCAGCCAGTCCCCCTCCCAGGGAGGCCAGCCCCAGCATTTT	CASQSPSQGGQPQHF
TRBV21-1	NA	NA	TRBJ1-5	TGTGCCAGCAGTACATGGCGCAGGATGCCCCAGCATTTT	CASSTWRRMPQHF
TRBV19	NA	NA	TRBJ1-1	TGTGCCAGTAGTATCAGGCAGGGAGGGAGTCGGTATATTGAAGCTTTCTTT	CASSIRQGGSRYIEAFF
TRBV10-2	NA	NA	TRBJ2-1	TGCGCCAGCAGGGCAGGGACCTACAATGAGCAGTTCTTC	CASRAGTYNEQFF
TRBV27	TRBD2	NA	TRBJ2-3	TGTGCCAGCAGTCCCAACCCACTAGCGGGAGGGACAGATACGCAGTATTTT	CASSPNPLAGGTDTQYF
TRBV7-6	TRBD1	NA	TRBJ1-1	TGTGCCAGCAGCTCGGTACGGGACAGGGGGCTCGGTTTGGCTTTCTTT	CASSSVRDRGLGLAFF
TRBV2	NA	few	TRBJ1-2	TGTGCCAGCAGTGAGGCAGGCTATGGCTACACCTTC	CASSEAGYGYTF
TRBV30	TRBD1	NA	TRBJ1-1	TGTGCCTGGGACAGGGGCCCTGAAGCTTTCTTT	CAWDRGPEAFF
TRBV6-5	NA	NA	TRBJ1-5	TGTGCCAGCAGGGGATCGGGAGGCAATCAGCCCCAGCATTTT	CASRGSGGNQPQHF
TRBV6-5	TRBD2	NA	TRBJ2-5	TGTGCCAGCAGCGGTCTCGCGGGAGGGCGCGAGACCCAGTACTTC	CASSGLAGGRETQYF
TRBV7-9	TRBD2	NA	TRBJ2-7	TGTGCCAGCAGTCCGAGACTAGCGGGAGAAGGCGAGCAGTACTTC	CASSPRLAGEGEQYF
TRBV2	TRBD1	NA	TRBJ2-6	TGTGCCAGCAGAGAGGGGGCGGGGGCCAACGTCCTGACTTTC	CASREGAGANVLTF
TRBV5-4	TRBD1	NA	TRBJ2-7	TGTGCCAGCAGAAGGGACAGGGGACCGGGAGAGCAGTACTTC	CASRRDRGPGEQYF
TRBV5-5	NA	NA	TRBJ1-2	TGTGCCAGCAGCGGGACTGGGGGTGGCGCGAGCTATGGCTACACCTTC	CASSGTGGGASYGYTF
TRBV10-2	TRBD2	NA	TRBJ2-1	TGCGCCAGCAAATCCTCAAGCGGGAGGGCCGGGGGAGGTGAGCAGTTCTTC	CASKSSSGRAGGGEQFF
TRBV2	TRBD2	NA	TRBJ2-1	TGTGCCAGCAATGTGGGAGGGCCTTGGAATGAGCAGTTCTTC	CASNVGGPWNEQFF
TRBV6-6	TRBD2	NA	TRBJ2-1	TGTGCCAGCAATTACAAGTGGGGACTAGGTGGAGGCGAGCAGTTCTTC	CASNYKWGLGGGEQFF
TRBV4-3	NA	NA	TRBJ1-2	TGCGCCAGCAGCCAAGACCTACAGGGTTTGGGTGGCTACACCTTC	CASSQDLQGLGGYTF
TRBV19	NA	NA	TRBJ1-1	TGTGCCAGTAGTATAACCGGGGGCACTGAAGCTTTCTTT	CASSITGGTEAFF
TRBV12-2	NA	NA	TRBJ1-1	TGTGCAAGTCGCCCCCGACAGGGTGTCGTCACTGAAGCTTTCTTT	CASRPRQGVVTEAFF
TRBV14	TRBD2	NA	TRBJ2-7	TGTGCCAGCAGCCCAATGACAAAGCGGGGCGAGCAGTACTTC	CASSPMTKRGEQYF
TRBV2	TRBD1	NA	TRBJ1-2	TGTGCCGCAAAGGGGGCAACTAACTATGGCTACACCTTC	CAAKGATNYGYTF
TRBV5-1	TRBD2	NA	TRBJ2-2	TGCGCCAGCAGGGTCGGCGGGAGGAATCCCGGGGAGCTGTTTTTT	CASRVGGRNPGELFF
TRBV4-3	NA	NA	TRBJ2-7	TGCGCCAGCAGCCAAGCCGCAACAGGGACGTACGAGCAGTACTTC	CASSQAATGTYEQYF
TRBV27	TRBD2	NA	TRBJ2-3	TGTGCCAGCAGTTTATCGATAAGGCCAGCGGGAGAGAAAGATACGCAGTATTTT	CASSLSIRPAGEKDTQYF
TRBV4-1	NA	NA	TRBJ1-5	TGCGCCAGCAGCCAAGATTACGGGGCAGGGGTACTGCCCCAGCATTTT	CASSQDYGAGVLPQHF
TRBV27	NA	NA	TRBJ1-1	TGTGCCAGCGGGGCCCTACAGGGTCATGAAGCTTTCTTT	CASGALQGHEAFF
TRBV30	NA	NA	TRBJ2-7	TGTGCCTGGTCCCCCGCGTCCTACGAGCAGTACTTC	CAWSPASYEQYF
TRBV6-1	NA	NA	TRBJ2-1	TGTGCCAGCAGTGAAGCGCTCCAGCGAGAGCAGTTCTTC	CASSEALQREQFF
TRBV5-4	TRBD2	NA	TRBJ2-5	TGTGCCAGCAGCTTGGCAACGGGACTAGCGGGAGGGTGGGAGACCCAGTACTTC	CASSLATGLAGGWETQYF
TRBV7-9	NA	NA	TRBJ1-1	TGTGCCAGCAGCTTATCGGCGGATGAAGCTTTCTTT	CASSLSADEAFF
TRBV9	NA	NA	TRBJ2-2	TGTGCCAGCAGCGGGGGGCTCCTGGGCGGGGAGCTGTTTTTT	CASSGGLLGGELFF
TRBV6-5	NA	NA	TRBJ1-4	TGTGCCAGCAGTTCAGGATTGGAAAAACTGTTTTTT	CASSSGLEKLFF
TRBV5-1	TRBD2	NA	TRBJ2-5	TGCGCCAGCAGTCGTGAAAAGACTAGCGGCCCCTACGATGAGACCCAGTACTTC	CASSREKTSGPYDETQYF
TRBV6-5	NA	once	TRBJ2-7	TGTGCCAGCAGTTGGGGACACTCCTACGAGCAGTACTTC	CASSWGHSYEQYF
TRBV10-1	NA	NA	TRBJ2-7	TGCGCCAGCAGTGAGTCGACTGGGAGGACCGAGCAGTACTTC	CASSESTGRTEQYF
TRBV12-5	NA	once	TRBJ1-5	TGTGCTAGTGGTCCAGGACAGACTAGCAATCAGCCCCAGCATTTT	CASGPGQTSNQPQHF
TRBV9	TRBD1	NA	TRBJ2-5	TGTGCCAGCAGCCTAGGTTTGGGACAGAAAGAGACCCAGTACTTC	CASSLGLGQKETQYF
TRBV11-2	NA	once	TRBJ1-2	TGTGCCAGCAGCGCCATGAACTCTTATTTACAGGGTAACTATGGCTACACCTTC	CASSAMNSYLQGNYGYTF
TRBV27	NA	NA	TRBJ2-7	TGTGCCAGCAGTTTGGCGGGAATCGGGGGCGAGCAGTACTTC	CASSLAGIGGEQYF
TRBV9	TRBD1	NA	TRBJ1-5	TGTGCCAGCAGCGACGGGACAGGGATCGATCAGCCCCAGCATTTT	CASSDGTGIDQPQHF
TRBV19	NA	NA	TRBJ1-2	TGTGCCAGTAGTGTCCCTACAGGGCCAATACACTACACCTTC	CASSVPTGPIHYTF
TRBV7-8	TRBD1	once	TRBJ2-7	TGTGCCAGCAGCTTAGTCTGGGGACAGGGTACCTACGAGCAGTACTTC	CASSLVWGQGTYEQYF
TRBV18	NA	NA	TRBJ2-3	TGTGCCAGCTCGAACCGGATGGACTGGAGCACAGATACGCAGTATTTT	CASSNRMDWSTDTQYF
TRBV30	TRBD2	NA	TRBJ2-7	TGTGCCGCGGGGCTAGCGGGAGGTCCATCGAGGTACTTC	CAAGLAGGPSRYF
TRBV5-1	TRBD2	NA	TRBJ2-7	TGCGCCAGCAGCTTGGATGGCGGGAGGGCCTACGAGCAGTACTTC	CASSLDGGRAYEQYF
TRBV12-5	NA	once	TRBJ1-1	TGTGCTAGTGGTTGGGAAACAGGGTTTTCTTTCTTT	CASGWETGFSFF